What follows are 17 T cell receptor beta chains derived from one specimen sequenced in a study of spatial heterogeneity in lung cancer. The time point is: sample taken at primary tumor resection. TCRdb recomputed calls from the 5' RACE reads with MiXCR, one row per CDR3 protein. The sample holds roughly 9,300 distinct CDR3 sequences, around 5.6% seen once. The sample here was normal lung tissue next to the tumor, taken at surgery. The source of these receptors is a male donor with early-stage non-small cell lung cancer.

The gene calls are TRBV11-2 and TRBJ1-1, with D possibly TRBD1 on 5 matching bases. The CDR3 consists of 15 residues. Germline CDR1 reads SGHAT; CDR2 reads FQNNGV. V lost 3 bases, J lost 5 bases, and 16 bases lay in between. The CDR3 sequence is CASSFPGAGGTEAFF. The CDR3 nucleotides are TGTGCCAGCAGCTTCCCAGGCGCGGGGGGTACTGAAGCTTTCTTT.

The chain couples TRBV30 to TRBJ1-1; D is unresolved. The V gene's germline CDR1 is GTSNPN and CDR2 SVGIG (reference sequence). This CDR3 contains 13 residues. Trimming took off 0 bases at V and 1 base at J, with 6 bases between the two ends. CDR3 nucleotide sequence: TGTGCCTGGAGTGTAGACGCGAACACTGAAGCTTTCTTT. Translated: CAWSVDANTEAFF.

This clonotype was seen many times. This rearrangement joins TRBV7-9 to TRBJ1-2; D might be TRBD1 (6 bases). Germline CDR1 and CDR2: SEHNR and FQNEAQ (reference sequence). This CDR3 contains 16 residues. Deletions cut 1 base from V and 1 base from J, with 13 bases between. The CDR3 region has the DNA TGTGCCAGCAGCTTAGTCTCAGGGACACTTAACTATGGCTACACCTTC. This codes for CASSLVSGTLNYGYTF.

With regard to this clonotype: This may arise from a read error, as a much more abundant clone is one base away. J is TRBJ2-4 and V is TRBV18; D perhaps matches TRBD2 (7 bases). CDR3 size: 14 residues. The germline CDR1 and CDR2 sequences are KGHSH and LQKENI. The CDR3 region has the DNA TGTGCCAGCTCACCACCGACTAGCAGGGACATTCGGTACTTC. Translated, it gives CASSPPTSRDIRYF.

In this sample, this clonotype turned up many times. The CDR3 DNA is TGTGCCAGCAGTTCCGGGACAGGGGCCGAAAAACTGTTTTTT. Amino acids: CASSSGTGAEKLFF. This rearrangement joins TRBV6-2 or TRBV6-3 to TRBJ1-4, with 10 bases matching TRBD1. The germline CDR1 and CDR2 sequences are MNHEY and SVGEGT. V was clipped by 4 bases and J by 8 bases; unmatched bases: 4. The CDR3 has 14 amino acids.

This clonotype was recorded at least ten times. The CDR3 nucleotides are TGCAGTGCTAGAGAACGCTTTCACACTGAAGCTTTCTTT. Encoded protein: CSARERFHTEAFF. The rearrangement uses TRBV20-1 and TRBJ1-1, with no clear D. The CDR3 covers 13 residues. Trimming left V 0 bases short and J 3 bases short, with 8 bases between. The germline V gene has CDR1 DFQATT and CDR2 SNEGSKA (reference sequence).

This clonotype came up many times. The V gene is TRBV19, the J gene TRBJ2-5; D is undetermined. This CDR3 is built from 13 residues. V dropped 7 bases and J dropped 1 base, with 10 bases sitting between them. Germline loops: CDR1 LNHDA, CDR2 SQIVND (reference sequence). Written as DNA, the CDR3 is TGTGCCAGTAAAGTGAGTTCCCAAGAGACCCAGTACTTC. Translation: CASKVSSQETQYF.

The V gene is TRBV5-1, the J gene TRBJ1-4; D possibly corresponds to TRBD1 (6 bases). The V end was cut by 4 bases, the J end by 8 bases, with 18 bases between. Germline V lookup: CDR1 SGHRS, CDR2 YFSETQ. CDR3 length: 15 residues. CDR3 sequence reads: CASSKSAIGGEKLFF. The CDR3 DNA reads as TGCGCCAGCAGCAAGTCCGCCATCGGGGGCGAAAAACTGTTTTTT.

The CDR3 DNA follows: TGTGCCAGCAGCCCCACAACTAGCACAGATACGCAGTATTTT. Protein sequence: CASSPTTSTDTQYF. The chain links TRBV7-2 to TRBJ2-3; D not resolved. The CDR3 has 14 residues. The V end lost 5 bases, the J end lost 0 bases, and 9 bases lay between the germline ends. Germline-derived CDR1 and CDR2 are SGHTA and FQGNSA.

The table lists this clonotype with many counts. The chain is built from TRBV7-8 and TRBJ2-1; the match to TRBD2 covers 10 bases. Germline trimming cut 6 bases from V and 10 bases from J; bases unmatched to any gene: 12. Germline assignment: CDR1 SGHVS and CDR2 FQNEAQ. The CDR3 covers 15 residues. The CDR3 DNA is TGTGCCAGCAGGCCCCGGGAAGCGGGGGGGCCGGAGCAGTTCTTC. It is translated as CASRPREAGGPEQFF.

This clonotype has ten or more counts. The chain joins TRBV7-9 to TRBJ2-7; 7 bases align to TRBD1. V dropped 2 bases and J dropped 3; count of bases not matched to a gene: 7. The germline V gene encodes CDR1 SEHNR and CDR2 FQNEAQ (reference sequence). CDR3 length: 15 residues. The CDR3 nucleotides are TGTGCCAGCAGCTTATATAGACAGGGCAGCTACGAGCAGTACTTC. As protein: CASSLYRQGSYEQYF. Looking up the rest from reference TRBV7-9 and TRBJ2-7 gives the full variable domain: DTGVSQNPRHKITKRGQNVTFRCDPISEHNRLYWYRQTLGQGPEFLTYFQNEAQLEKSRLLSDRFSAERPKGSFSTLEIQRTEQGDSAMYLCASSLYRQGSYEQYFGPGTRLTVT.

This clonotype was observed many times. The J gene is TRBJ2-2, the V gene TRBV20-1; TRBD2 aligns across 7 bases. With 0 bases clipped from V and 10 bases from J, the junction kept 8 bases outside the gene matches. The CDR3 covers 14 residues. Germline values: CDR1 DFQATT, CDR2 SNEGSKA (reference sequence). As DNA, the CDR3 is TGCAGTGCTAGAGATCCAGCGGGACCTGAGGAGCTGTTTTTT. The encoded protein is CSARDPAGPEELFF.

This clonotype was seen only a few times. This chain links TRBV3-1 with TRBJ2-3, with D tentatively TRBD2 (6 bases). V dropped 2 bases and J dropped 4 bases, with 10 bases sitting between them. CDR1 is LGHDT, CDR2 YNNKEL, per germline (reference sequence). The CDR3 covers 14 residues. CDR3 in amino acids: CASSQRGLADTQYF. The CDR3 coding sequence is TGTGCCAGCAGCCAAAGGGGACTGGCAGATACGCAGTATTTT.

This clonotype has a handful of counts. The chain carries TRBV7-2 and TRBJ1-2; tentative D call: TRBD1 (6 bases). Between the trimmed V and J ends, which lost 5 bases and 4 bases, there was a span of 20 bases. From germline, CDR1 is SGHTA and CDR2 FQGNSA. The CDR3 contains 16 residues. The CDR3 protein is CASSLTLRTGAYGYTF. The CDR3 nucleotides are TGTGCCAGCAGCCTCACCCTTAGAACGGGGGCCTATGGCTACACCTTC.

This clonotype is labeled medium-sized. The chain uses TRBV6-5 and TRBJ2-5, with 13 bases identical to TRBD2. The CDR3 extends over 14 amino acids. The V segment lost 6 bases and the J segment 3 bases; nucleotides outside the gene matches: 1. CDR1 is MNHEY, CDR2 SVGAGI, per germline. The DNA of the CDR3 is TGTGCCAGCAGCGGGACTAGCGGGAAAGAGACCCAGTACTTC. Translated, it gives CASSGTSGKETQYF.

The CDR3 reads CASSQPNRGSSYEQYF. DNA of the CDR3: TGCGCCAGCAGCCAACCCAACCGCGGGAGCTCCTACGAGCAGTACTTC. V is TRBV4-3 and J is TRBJ2-7; 7 nucleotides line up with TRBD2. Germline-derived CDR1 and CDR2 are LGHNA and YSLEER. Trimming cost V 2 bases and J 0 bases; bases outside gene matches: 7. The CDR3 is made up of 16 amino acids.

Many counts were recorded for this clonotype. J is TRBJ2-7 and V is TRBV4-3, with D possibly TRBD1 on 6 matching bases. Germline V lookup: CDR1 LGHNA, CDR2 YSLEER. Trimming left V 0 bases short and J 5 bases short, with 17 bases between. The CDR3 has 16 residues. In DNA, the CDR3 is TGCGCCAGCAGCCAAGATCTTTCAGGGGCTGAGAACGAGCAGTACTTC. Encoded protein: CASSQDLSGAENEQYF.